Shown below are 2 T cell receptor beta chains from a single sample sequenced in a study of T-cell memory formation after mild COVID-19. TCRdb re-called the 5' RACE reads through MiXCR, storing one row per CDR3 protein. Of 280,000 or so distinct CDR3 sequences listed, approximately 7.6% are singletons. Sequencing was done on a sample of PBMCs or a T cell subset sorted from them (not recorded which). The receptor set was obtained from a man aged 18 to 30 who had mild COVID-19 (a few samples of this study predate the infection). Cell type and time point are not known.

This clonotype came up many times. The V and J genes are TRBV7-2 and TRBJ1-6; 9 bases are a match to TRBD1. J gave up 8 bases and V 5 bases, and 4 bases lay outside the gene matches. The CDR3 is 14 amino acids. Germline V CDR1 and CDR2: SGHTA, FQGNSA. The CDR3 here is CASSPRTGDSPLHF. The CDR3 nucleotides are TGTGCCAGCAGCCCTCGGACAGGGGATTCACCCCTCCACTTT. Using reference TRBV7-2 and TRBJ1-6 for the parts outside the CDR3, the full variable domain is GAGVSQSPSNKVTEKGKDVELRCDPISGHTALYWYRQSLGQGLEFLIYFQGNSAPDKSGLPSDRFSAERTGGSVSTLTIQRTQQEDSAVYLCASSPRTGDSPLHFGNGTRLTVT.

This clonotype was detected only a few times. The chain's CDR3 is CASSQDRGAGADTQYF. Written as DNA, the CDR3 is TGCGCCAGCAGCCAAGATAGGGGGGCCGGAGCAGATACGCAGTATTTT. V usage is TRBV4-3 and J usage is TRBJ2-3; perhaps D is TRBD1 or TRBD2 (6 bases each). V lost 0 bases, J lost 4 bases, and 14 bases lay in between. CDR3 length: 16 amino acids. CDR1 and CDR2 (germline): LGHNA, YSLEER.